This TCR beta chain is from a study of blood T cell repertoires in COVID-19. Sequencing used immunoSEQ multiplex PCR; TCRdb keeps in-frame clones, though not all of them. The repertoire holds tens of thousands of clones, with approximately 80% as singletons. The sequenced material came from peripheral blood. The sequence derives from a human donor in a cohort sampled during active COVID-19.

The CDR3 spells CASSHRTNLVWEQFF. The CDR3 DNA reads as TGTGCCAGCAGTCACAGGACTAATCTAGTGTGGGAGCAGTTCTTC. The V call is TRBV5-4, the J call TRBJ2-1, with a tentative D call TRBD2 (6 bases). Trimming pared 5 bases from V and 10 bases from J, leaving 22 bases between. Germline values: CDR1 SGHNT, CDR2 YYREEE (reference sequence). CDR3 length equals 15 residues.